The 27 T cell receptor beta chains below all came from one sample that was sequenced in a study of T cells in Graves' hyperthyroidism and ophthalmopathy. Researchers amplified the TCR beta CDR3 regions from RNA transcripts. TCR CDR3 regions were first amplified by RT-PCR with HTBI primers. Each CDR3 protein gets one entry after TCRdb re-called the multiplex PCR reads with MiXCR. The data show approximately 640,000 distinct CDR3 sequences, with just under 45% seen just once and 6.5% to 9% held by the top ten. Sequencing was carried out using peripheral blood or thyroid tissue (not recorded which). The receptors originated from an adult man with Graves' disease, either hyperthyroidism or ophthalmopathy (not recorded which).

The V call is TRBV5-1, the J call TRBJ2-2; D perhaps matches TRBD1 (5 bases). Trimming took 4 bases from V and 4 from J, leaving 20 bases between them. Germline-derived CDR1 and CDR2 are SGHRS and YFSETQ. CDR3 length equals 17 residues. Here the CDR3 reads CASSQGPFQGSTGELFF. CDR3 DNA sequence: TGCGCCAGCAGCCAAGGACCATTTCAGGGTTCCACCGGGGAGCTGTTTTTT.

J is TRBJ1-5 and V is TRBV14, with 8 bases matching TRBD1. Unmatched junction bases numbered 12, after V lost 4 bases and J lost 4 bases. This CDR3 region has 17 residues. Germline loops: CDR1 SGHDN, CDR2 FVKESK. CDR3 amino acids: CASSLRTGKGLNQPQHF. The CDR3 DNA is TGTGCCAGCAGCCTACGGACAGGGAAGGGGCTTAATCAGCCCCAGCATTTT.

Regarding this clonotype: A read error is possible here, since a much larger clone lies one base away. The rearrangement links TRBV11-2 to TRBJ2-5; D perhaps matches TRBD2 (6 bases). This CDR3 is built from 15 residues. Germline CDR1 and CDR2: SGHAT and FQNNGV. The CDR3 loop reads CAGSLVGRGEETQYF. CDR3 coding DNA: TGTGCCGGCAGCTTAGTCGGGCGGGGTGAAGAGACCCAGTACTTC.

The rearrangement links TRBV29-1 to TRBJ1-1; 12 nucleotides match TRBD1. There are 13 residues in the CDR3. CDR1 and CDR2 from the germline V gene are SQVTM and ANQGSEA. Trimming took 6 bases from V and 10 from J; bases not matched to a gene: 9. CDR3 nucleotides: TGCAGCGTCGTGGGACAGGGGGCTGTAGGAGCTTTCTTT. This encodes CSVVGQGAVGAFF.

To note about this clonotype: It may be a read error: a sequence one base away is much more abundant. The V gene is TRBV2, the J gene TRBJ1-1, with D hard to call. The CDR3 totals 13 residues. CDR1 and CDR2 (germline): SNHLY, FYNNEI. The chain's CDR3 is CVSSVRHVTEAFF. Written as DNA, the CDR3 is TGTGTCAGCAGTGTCCGGCATGTCACTGAAGCTTTCTTT.

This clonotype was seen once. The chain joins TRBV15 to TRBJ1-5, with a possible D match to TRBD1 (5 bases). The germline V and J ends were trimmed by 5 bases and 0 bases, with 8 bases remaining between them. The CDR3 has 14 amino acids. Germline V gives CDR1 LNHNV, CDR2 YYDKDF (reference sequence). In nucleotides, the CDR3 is TGTGCCACCAGCGACGGGACTAGCAATCAGCCCCAGCATTTT. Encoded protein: CATSDGTSNQPQHF. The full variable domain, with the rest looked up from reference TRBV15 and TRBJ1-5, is DAMVIQNPRYQVTQFGKPVTLSCSQTLNHNVMYWYQQKSSQAPKLLFHYYDKDFNNEADTPDNFQSRRPNTSFCFLDIRSPGLGDTAMYLCATSDGTSNQPQHFGDGTRLSIL.

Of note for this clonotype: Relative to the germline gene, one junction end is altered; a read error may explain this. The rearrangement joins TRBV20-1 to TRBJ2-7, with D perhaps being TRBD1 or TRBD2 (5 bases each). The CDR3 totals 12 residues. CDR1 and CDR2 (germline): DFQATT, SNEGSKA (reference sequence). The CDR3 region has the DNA TGCAGTGCTAGTCTCAACATGGGGGAGCAGTGCTTC. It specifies CSASLNMGEQCF.

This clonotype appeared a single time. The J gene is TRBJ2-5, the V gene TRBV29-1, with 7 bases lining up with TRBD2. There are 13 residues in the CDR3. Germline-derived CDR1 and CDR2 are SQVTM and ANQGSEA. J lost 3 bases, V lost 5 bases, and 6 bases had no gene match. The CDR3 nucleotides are TGCAGCGTTCTCCAGCGGGGCAAAGAGACCCAGTACTTC. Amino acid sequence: CSVLQRGKETQYF.

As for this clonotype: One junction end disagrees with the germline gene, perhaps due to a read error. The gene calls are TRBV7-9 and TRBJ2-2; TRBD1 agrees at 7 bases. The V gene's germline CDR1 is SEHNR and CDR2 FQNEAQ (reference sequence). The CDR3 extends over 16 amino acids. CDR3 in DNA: TGTGCCAGCAGCCGGACAGGTTTCGCGAACACCGGGAAGCTGTTTTTT. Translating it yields CASSRTGFANTGKLFF.

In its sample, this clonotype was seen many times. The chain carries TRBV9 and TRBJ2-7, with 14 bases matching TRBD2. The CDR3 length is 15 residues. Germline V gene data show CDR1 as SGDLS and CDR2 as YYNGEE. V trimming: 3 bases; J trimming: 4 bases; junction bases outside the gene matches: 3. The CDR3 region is CASSAGTSGSYEQYF. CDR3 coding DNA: TGTGCCAGCAGCGCCGGGACTAGCGGGAGTTACGAGCAGTACTTC.

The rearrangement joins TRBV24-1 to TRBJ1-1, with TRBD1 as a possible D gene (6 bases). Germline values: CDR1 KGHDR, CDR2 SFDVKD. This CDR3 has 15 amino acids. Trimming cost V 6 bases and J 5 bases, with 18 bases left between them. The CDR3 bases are TGTGCCACCAGTTACATCCACAGGGACCTTACTGAAGCTTTCTTT. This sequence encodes CATSYIHRDLTEAFF.

CDR3 amino acids: CASGRVFSQPQHF. In DNA, the CDR3 is TGTGCCAGCGGCAGGGTGTTTTCTCAGCCCCAGCATTTT. The V and J genes are TRBV6-1 and TRBJ1-5, with D tentatively TRBD1 (5 bases). CDR3 length: 13 amino acids. V lost 8 bases to trimming and J lost 6 bases, with 14 bases between them. The germline V gene encodes CDR1 MNHNS and CDR2 SASEGT.

In nucleotides, the CDR3 is TGTGCCATCAGGGGCTACGAGCAGTACTTC. Its translation is CAIRGYEQYF. This chain uses TRBV10-3 with TRBJ2-7, with D uncertain. Germline V gives CDR1 ENHRY, CDR2 SYGVKD. This CDR3 contains 10 residues. The V and J ends lost 6 bases and 3 bases respectively, with 3 bases between them.

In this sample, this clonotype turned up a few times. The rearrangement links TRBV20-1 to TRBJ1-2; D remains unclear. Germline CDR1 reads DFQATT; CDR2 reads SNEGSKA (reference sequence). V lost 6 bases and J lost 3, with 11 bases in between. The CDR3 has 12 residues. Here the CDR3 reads CSAPASDYGYTF. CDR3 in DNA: TGCAGTGCCCCGGCGTCGGACTATGGCTACACCTTC.

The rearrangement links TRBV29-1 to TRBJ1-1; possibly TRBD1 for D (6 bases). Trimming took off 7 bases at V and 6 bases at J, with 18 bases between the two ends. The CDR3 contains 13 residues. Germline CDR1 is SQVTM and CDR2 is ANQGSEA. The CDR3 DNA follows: TGCAGCGCAAAACGAGGGGGAATGCCTGAAGCTTTCTTT. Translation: CSAKRGGMPEAFF.

The CDR3 loop reads CSARPGQTNSPLHF. The CDR3 nucleotides are TGCAGTGCTAGACCGGGACAGACAAATTCACCCCTCCACTTT. The V call is TRBV20-1, the J call TRBJ1-6, with TRBD1 identical over 7 bases. The CDR3 runs 14 residues. Germline V CDR1 and CDR2: DFQATT, SNEGSKA (reference sequence). The V gene end was trimmed by 2 bases and the J gene end by 7 bases; junction bases not matched to a gene: 5.

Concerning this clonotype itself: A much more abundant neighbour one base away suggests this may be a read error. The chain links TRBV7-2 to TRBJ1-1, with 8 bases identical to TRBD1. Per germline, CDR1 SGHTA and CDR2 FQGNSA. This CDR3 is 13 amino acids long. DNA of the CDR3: TGTGCCAGCAGCTGGACAGGGAACTCTGAAGCTTTCTTT. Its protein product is CASSWTGNSEAFF.

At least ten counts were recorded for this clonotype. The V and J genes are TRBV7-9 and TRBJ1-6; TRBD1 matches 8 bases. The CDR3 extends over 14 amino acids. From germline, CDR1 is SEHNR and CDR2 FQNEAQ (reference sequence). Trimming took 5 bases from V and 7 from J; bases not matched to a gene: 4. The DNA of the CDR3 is TGTGCCAGCAGCGCGGACAGGGTAAATTCACCCCTCCACTTT. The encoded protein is CASSADRVNSPLHF.

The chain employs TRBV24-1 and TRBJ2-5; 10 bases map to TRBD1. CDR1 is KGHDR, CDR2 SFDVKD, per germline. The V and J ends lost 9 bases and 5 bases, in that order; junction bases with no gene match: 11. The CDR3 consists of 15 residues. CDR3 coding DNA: TGTGCCACCTCTCCGGACAGGGGGGTTTTGGAGACCCAGTACTTC. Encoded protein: CATSPDRGVLETQYF.

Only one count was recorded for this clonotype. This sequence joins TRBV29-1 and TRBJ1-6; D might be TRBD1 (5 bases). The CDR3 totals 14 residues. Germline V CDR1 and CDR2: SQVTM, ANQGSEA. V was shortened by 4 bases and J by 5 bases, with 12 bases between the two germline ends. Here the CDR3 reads CSVGGDFNNSPLHF. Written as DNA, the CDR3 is TGCAGCGTTGGAGGGGACTTTAATAATTCACCCCTCCACTTT.

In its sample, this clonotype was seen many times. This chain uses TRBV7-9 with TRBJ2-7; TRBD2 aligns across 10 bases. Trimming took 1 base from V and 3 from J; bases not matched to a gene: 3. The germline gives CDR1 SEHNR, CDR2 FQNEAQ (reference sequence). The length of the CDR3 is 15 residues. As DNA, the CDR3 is TGTGCCAGCAGCTTAGGTTTAGCGGGAGGCTACGAGCAGTACTTC. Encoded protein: CASSLGLAGGYEQYF. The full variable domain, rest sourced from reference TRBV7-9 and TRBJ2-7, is DTGVSQNPRHKITKRGQNVTFRCDPISEHNRLYWYRQTLGQGPEFLTYFQNEAQLEKSRLLSDRFSAERPKGSFSTLEIQRTEQGDSAMYLCASSLGLAGGYEQYFGPGTRLTVT.

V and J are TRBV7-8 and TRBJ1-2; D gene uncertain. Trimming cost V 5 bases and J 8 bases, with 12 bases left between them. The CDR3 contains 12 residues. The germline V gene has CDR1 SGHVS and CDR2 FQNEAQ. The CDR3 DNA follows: TGTGCCAGCAGCCATCATTTGGGAGGCTACACCTTC. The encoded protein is CASSHHLGGYTF.

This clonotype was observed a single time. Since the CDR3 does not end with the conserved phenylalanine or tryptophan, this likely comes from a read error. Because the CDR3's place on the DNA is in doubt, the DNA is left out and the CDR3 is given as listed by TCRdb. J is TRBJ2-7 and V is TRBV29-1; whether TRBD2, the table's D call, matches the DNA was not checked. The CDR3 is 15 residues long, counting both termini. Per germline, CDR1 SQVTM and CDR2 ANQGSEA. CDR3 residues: CSVEEPSGRSYEQCL.

CDR3 nucleotides: TGTGCCAGCAGGTCCGATCAGACGTACTCCTACGAGCAGTACTTC. Its protein product is CASRSDQTYSYEQYF. The V gene is TRBV10-3, the J gene TRBJ2-7; the D is unclear. Deletions cut 10 bases from V and 0 bases from J, with 19 bases between. Germline V gives CDR1 ENHRY, CDR2 SYGVKD. This CDR3 comprises 15 residues.

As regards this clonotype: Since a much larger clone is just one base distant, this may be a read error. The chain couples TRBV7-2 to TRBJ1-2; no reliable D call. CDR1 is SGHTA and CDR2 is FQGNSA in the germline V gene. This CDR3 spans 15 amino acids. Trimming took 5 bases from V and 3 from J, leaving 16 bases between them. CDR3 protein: CASSLDSPRDYGYTF. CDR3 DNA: TGTGCCAGCAGCCTCGACTCTCCTAGGGACTATGGCTACACCTTC. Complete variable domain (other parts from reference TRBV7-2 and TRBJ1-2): GAGVSQSPSNKVTEKGKDVELRCDPISGHTALYWYRQSLGQGLEFLIYFQGNSAPDKSGLPSDRFSAERTGGSVSTLTIQRTQQEDSAVYLCASSLDSPRDYGYTFGSGTRLTVV.

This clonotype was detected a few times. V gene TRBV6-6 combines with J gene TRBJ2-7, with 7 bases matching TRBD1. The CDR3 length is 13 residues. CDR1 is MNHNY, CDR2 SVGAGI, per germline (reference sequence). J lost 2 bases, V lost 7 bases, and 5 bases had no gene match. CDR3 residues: CASTSDRTYEQYF. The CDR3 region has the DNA TGTGCCAGCACCTCGGACAGGACCTACGAGCAGTACTTC.

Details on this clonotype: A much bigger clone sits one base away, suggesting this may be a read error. CDR3 region: CASSQEATGGQPQHF. CDR3 nucleotide sequence: TGCGCCAGCAGCCAAGAGGCGACAGGGGGTCAGCCCCAGCATTTT. J is TRBJ1-5 and V is TRBV4-1; 9 bases match TRBD1. Trimming removed 0 bases from V and 6 bases from J; junction bases left unmatched: 3. Germline-derived CDR1 and CDR2 are MGHRA and YSYEKL. The CDR3 is 15 amino acids.